Listed below are T cell receptor beta chains from one sample, sequenced in a study of blood T cell repertoires in COVID-19. Libraries were prepared by immunoSEQ multiplex PCR; TCRdb keeps only in-frame clonotypes and omits some of them. The data show about 260,000 clones, approximately 79% seen once. Specimen: PBMCs or T cells enriched from blood (not recorded which). These TCRs come from a man younger than 45 with acute COVID-19. The CDR3 runs from the conserved cysteine through the conserved F or W. D genes are given only for firm matches.

D	V	CDR3
.	TRBV2	CASRLQVKESPLHF
.	TRBV19	CASSMSNTEAFF
.	TRBV5-8	CASSLGGHSGNTIYF
.	TRBV6-5	CASTGSYNEQFF
TRBD1	TRBV5-1	CASRAGTGGNQPQHF
.	TRBV7-2	CASSFLTRPGTGELFF
TRBD2	TRBV25-1	CASTSGGMNTGELFF
.	TRBV4-2	CASSQGYEEAFF
.	TRBV7-2	CASLISTANYGYTF
.	TRBV6-2/TRBV6-3	CASSPGTRNTEAFF
.	TRBV27	CASSLQASGNTIYF